Ten or more counts support the clone carrying this T cell receptor beta chain. No antigen is known for it. Researchers made TCR beta libraries by using iRepertoire HTBI primers and running Arm-PCR on CDR3 regions. TCRdb used MiXCR to reprocess the multiplex PCR reads, holding one entry per CDR3 protein. The sample shows about 520,000 distinct CDR3 sequences, 12% of them seen only once. This sample is part of a study of regulatory T cells in long-lasting Graves disease. Regarding the study as a whole: More public clonotypes were shared by persistent patients (2,741) than by new patients (approximately 990). When disease was persistent, TRBV28, TRBJ1-2 and TRBJ2-5 were the favored segments. The study examined only peripheral blood, not thyroid tissue.

The time point: newly diagnosed GD, antithyroid drugs for less than 3 months. The TCR library was made from RNA extracted from PBMCs. CDR3 length: 15 residues. V lost 5 bases and J 2 bases, leaving 14 bases between the germline ends. Germline CDR1 SGHVS, CDR2 FQNEAQ. These same records also appear under a second study, on T cells in Graves' hyperthyroidism and ophthalmopathy. Per that study: The diagnostic basis comprised clinical symptoms, serum thyroxine and TRAb, thyroid ultrasound and orbital computed tomography.

This chain links TRBV7-8 with TRBJ2-3; D is uncertain. Sequenced here: peripheral blood mononuclear cells (PBMCs), sampled at new diagnosis, from a patient treated with antithyroid drugs. This TCR came from a woman in her 30s with Graves disease. CDR3: CASSRKGGTTDTQYF. The CDR3 coding sequence is TGTGCCAGCAGCCGCAAGGGCGGAACCACAGATACGCAGTATTTT.